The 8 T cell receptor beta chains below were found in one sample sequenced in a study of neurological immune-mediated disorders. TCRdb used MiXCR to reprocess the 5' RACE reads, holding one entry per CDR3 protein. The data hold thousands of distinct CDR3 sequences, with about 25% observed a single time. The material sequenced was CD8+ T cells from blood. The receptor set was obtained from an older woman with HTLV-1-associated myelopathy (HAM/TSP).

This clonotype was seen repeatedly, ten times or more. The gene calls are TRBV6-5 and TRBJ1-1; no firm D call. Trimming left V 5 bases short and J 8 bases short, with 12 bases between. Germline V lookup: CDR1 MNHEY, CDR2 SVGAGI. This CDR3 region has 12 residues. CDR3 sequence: CASSQLSSEAFF. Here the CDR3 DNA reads TGTGCCAGCAGTCAGCTGAGTTCAGAAGCTTTCTTT.

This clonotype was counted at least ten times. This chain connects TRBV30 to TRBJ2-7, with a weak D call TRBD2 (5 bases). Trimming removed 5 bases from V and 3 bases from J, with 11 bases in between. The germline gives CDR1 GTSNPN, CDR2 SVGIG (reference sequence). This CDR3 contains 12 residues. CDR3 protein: CAWDGENYEQYF. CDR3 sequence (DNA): TGTGCCTGGGACGGGGAGAACTACGAGCAGTACTTC. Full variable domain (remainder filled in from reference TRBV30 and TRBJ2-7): SQTIHQWPATLVQPVGSPLSLECTVEGTSNPNLYWYRQAAGRGLQLLFYSVGIGQISSEVPQNLSASRPQDRQFILSSKKLLLSDSGFYLCAWDGENYEQYFGPGTRLTVT.

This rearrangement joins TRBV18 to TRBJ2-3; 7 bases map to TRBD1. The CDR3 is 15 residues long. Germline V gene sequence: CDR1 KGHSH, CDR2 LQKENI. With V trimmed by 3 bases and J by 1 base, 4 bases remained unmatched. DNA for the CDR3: TGTGCCAGCTCACCTGACAGGGCGGGCACAGATACGCAGTATTTT. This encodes CASSPDRAGTDTQYF.

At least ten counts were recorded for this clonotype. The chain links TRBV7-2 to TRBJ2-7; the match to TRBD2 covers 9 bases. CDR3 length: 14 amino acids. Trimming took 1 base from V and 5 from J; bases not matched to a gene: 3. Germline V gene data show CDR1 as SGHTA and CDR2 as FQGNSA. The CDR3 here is CASSLVGLANEQYF. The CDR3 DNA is TGTGCCAGCAGCTTAGTTGGACTAGCGAACGAGCAGTACTTC.

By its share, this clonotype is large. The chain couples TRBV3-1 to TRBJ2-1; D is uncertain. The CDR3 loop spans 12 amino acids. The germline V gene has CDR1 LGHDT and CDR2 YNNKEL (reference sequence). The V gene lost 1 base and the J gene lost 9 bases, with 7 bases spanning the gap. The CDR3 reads CASSQGAGEQFF. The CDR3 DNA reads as TGTGCCAGCAGCCAAGGAGCCGGTGAGCAGTTCTTC.

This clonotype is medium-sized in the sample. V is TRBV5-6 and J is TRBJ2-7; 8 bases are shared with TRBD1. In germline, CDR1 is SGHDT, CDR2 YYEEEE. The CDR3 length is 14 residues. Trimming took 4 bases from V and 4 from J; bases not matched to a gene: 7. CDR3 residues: CASSLQGATYEQYF. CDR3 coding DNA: TGTGCCAGCAGCCTTCAGGGGGCGACGTACGAGCAGTACTTC.

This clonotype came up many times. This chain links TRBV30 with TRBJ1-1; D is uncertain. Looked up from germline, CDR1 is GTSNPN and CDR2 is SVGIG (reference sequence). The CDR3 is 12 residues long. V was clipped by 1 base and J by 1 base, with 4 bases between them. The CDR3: CAWSGGNTEAFF. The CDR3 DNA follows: TGTGCCTGGAGTGGGGGGAACACTGAAGCTTTCTTT.

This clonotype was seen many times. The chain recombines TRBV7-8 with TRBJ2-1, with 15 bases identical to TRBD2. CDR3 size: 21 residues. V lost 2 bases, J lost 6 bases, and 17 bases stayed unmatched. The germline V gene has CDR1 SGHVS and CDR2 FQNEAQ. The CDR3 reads CASSLKGYGLAGGPGGNEQFF. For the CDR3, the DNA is TGTGCCAGCAGCTTAAAAGGCTACGGACTAGCGGGGGGGCCAGGCGGCAATGAGCAGTTCTTC.